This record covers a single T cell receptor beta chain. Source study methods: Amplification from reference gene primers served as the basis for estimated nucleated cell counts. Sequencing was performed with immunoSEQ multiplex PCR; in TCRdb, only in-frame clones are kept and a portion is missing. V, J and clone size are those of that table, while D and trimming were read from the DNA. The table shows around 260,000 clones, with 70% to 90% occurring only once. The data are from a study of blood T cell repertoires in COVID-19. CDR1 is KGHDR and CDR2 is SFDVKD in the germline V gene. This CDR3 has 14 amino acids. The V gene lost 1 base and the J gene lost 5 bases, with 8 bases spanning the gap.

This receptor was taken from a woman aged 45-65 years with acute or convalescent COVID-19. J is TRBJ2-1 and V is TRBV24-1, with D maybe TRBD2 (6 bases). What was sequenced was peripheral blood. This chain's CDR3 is CATSDFGLHNEQFF. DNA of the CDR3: TGTGCCACCAGTGATTTTGGACTACACAATGAGCAGTTCTTC.